This entry features one T cell receptor beta chain sequence. The target antigen is unknown. The sample originates from a study of shared clonotypes between healthy human individuals. Study results and limitations: Sharing of clonotypes among donors was expected to vary with sequencing depth.

Germline CDR1 reads SGHAT; CDR2 reads FQNNGV. Trimming shortened V by 0 bases and J by 10 bases, and 13 bases separated the two germline ends. This CDR3 is built from 15 residues. Recent vaccinations or acute infections were absent in the healthy HIV-negative adult donors. A split of CD4+ cells into CD45RA+ naive and CD45RA-negative memory subsets was performed. The method was immunoSEQ multiplex PCR; TCRdb's version includes in-frame clones alone and lacks a portion of them. Found here are a few million clones, over 85% of them singletons; the top ten hold around 0.14%. Sample: naive CD4+ T cells sorted from blood. Specified subset: CD45RA+ positively selected. This clonotype was sampled from a man in his late teens or twenties in good health. The V and J genes are TRBV11-2 and TRBJ1-6; D is undetermined. The chain's CDR3 is CASSLDLGVVSPLHF. The CDR3 DNA reads as TGTGCCAGCAGCTTAGATCTCGGGGTTGTGTCACCCCTCCACTTT.